The present entry profiles one TCR beta chain with its context. No antigen is known for it. CDR1 LNHDA and CDR2 SQIVND come from the germline V gene (reference sequence). This CDR3 is 14 amino acids long. V was trimmed by 6 bases and J by 5 bases, leaving 16 bases between them. The sample comes from a study of OX40 agonist ivuxolimab in advanced cancers. Study at large: Hepatocellular carcinoma, melanoma, renal cell or head and neck cancer was diagnosed in the dose-escalation patients. Partial responses were seen in three patients, one with hepatocellular carcinoma and two with cutaneous melanoma. Whole-study findings and limits: Normalized T-cell clonal expansion was also low in a subset of nonresponders. Among patients with partial responses at 0.1-3.0 mg/kg, clonal expansion was among the lowest.

Profiling relied on immunoSEQ multiplex PCR, and the TCRdb table lists in-frame clones only, not all of them. This sample has about 65,000 clones; 87% occur once, and the top ten carry 0.38%. The specimen comprised CD4+ or CD8+ T cells sorted from blood, sampled in a trial of the OX40 agonist ivuxolimab. The chain recombines TRBV19 with TRBJ1-1; no reliable D call. This TCR was sampled from an adult with an advanced solid tumor such as melanoma, head and neck, liver or kidney cancer. The DNA of the CDR3 is TGTGCCAGTAGCCAAATAGGAGGGAGAACTGAAGCTTTCTTT. This sequence encodes CASSQIGGRTEAFF.